This TCR beta chain is from a study of OX40 agonist ivuxolimab in advanced cancers. Whole-study context: Subjects had a mean age of 60 years, with a range of 23 to 79; just over 80% were male.

CDR3 length: 14 amino acids. V was trimmed by 1 base and J by 3 bases, leaving 7 bases between them. Germline CDR1 reads KGHSH; CDR2 reads LQKENI. Assay used: immunoSEQ multiplex PCR; TCRdb lists only in-frame clones, some missing. This table has tens of thousands of clones, approximately 90% appearing once. The V gene is TRBV18, the J gene TRBJ1-5; no firm D call. This receptor was taken from an adult with an advanced solid tumor such as melanoma, head and neck, liver or kidney cancer. Source: CD4+ or CD8+ T cells sorted from blood, taken in a trial of the OX40 agonist ivuxolimab. The CDR3, as DNA: TGTGCCAGCTCACCACTTGGTTACAATCAGCCCCAGCATTTT. This encodes CASSPLGYNQPQHF.